This T cell receptor beta chain appears in the sequencing data of a study of blood T cell repertoires in COVID-19. The germline V and J ends were trimmed by 4 bases and 5 bases, with 15 bases remaining between them. This CDR3 has 14 amino acids. CDR1 and CDR2 (germline): SGDLS, YYNGEE. The method was immunoSEQ multiplex PCR; TCRdb's version includes in-frame clones alone and lacks a portion of them. The table records some 330,000 clones, 80% to 90% of them present only once. The cohort comprised adults aged roughly 18 to 100 years residing in about two dozen US areas. Sequencing used PBMCs or T cells enriched from blood (not recorded which). The sequence was collected from a man aged 30-40 years who had recovered from COVID-19. J is TRBJ1-1 and V is TRBV9, with D possibly matching TRBD1 (5 bases). The CDR3 DNA follows: TGTGCCAGCAGCATCCGCGCCGACAGTACTGAAGCTTTCTTT. Translation gives CASSIRADSTEAFF.